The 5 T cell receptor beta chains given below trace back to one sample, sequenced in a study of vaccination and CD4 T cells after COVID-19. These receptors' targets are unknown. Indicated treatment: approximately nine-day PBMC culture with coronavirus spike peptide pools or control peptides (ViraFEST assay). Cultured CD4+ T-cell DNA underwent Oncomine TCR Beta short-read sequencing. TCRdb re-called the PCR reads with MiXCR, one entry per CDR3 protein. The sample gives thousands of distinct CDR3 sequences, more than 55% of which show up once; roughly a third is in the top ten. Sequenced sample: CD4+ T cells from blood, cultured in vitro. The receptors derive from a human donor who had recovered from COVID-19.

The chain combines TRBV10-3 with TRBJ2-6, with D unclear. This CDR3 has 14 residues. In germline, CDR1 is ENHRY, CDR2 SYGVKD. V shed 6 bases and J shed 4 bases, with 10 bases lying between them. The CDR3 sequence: CAIRRESGANVLTF. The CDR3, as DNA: TGTGCCATCAGAAGGGAATCAGGGGCCAACGTCCTGACTTTC.

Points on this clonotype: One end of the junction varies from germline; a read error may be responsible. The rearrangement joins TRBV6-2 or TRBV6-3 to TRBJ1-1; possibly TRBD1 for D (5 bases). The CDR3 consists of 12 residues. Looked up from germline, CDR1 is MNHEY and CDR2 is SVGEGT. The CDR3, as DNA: TGTGTCAGCAGTTCCGACAGCACTGAAGCTTTCTTT. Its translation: CVSSSDSTEAFF.

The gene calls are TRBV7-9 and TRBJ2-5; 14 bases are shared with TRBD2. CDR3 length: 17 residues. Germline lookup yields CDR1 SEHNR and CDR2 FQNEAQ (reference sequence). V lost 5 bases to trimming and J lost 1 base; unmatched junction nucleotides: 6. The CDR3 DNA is TGTGCCAGCAGCCAAGGGACTAGCGGGAGAGCCCAAGAGACCCAGTACTTC. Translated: CASSQGTSGRAQETQYF.

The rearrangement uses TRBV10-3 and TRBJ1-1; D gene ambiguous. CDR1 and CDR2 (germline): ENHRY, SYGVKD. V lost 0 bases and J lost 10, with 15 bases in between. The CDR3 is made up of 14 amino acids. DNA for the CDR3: TGTGCCATCAGTGAGTCGAAGGGTTGGGAGAGAGCTTTCTTT. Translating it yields CAISESKGWERAFF.

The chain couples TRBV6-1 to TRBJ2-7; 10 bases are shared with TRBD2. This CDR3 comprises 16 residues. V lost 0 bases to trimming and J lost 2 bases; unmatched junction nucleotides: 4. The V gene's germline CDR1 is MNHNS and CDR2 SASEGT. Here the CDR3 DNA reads TGTGCCAGCAGTGAAGCCCTAGCGGGAGCTACCTACGAGCAGTACTTC. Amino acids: CASSEALAGATYEQYF.